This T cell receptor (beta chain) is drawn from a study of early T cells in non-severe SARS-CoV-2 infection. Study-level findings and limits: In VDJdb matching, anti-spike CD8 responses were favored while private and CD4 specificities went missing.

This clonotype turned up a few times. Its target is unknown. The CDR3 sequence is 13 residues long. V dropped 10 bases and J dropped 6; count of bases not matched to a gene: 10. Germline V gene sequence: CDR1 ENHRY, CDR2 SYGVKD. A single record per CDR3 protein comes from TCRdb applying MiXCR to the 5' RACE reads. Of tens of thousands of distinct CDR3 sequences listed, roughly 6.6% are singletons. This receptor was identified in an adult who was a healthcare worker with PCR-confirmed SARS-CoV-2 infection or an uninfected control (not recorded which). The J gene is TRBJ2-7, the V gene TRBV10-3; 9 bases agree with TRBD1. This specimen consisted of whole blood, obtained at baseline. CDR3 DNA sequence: TGTGCCACGGTGGGACAGGGAAAGGTCGAGCAGTACTTC. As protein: CATVGQGKVEQYF.